This T cell receptor beta chain was sequenced in a study of Graves' ophthalmopathy and Graves' hyperthyroidism (dated by TCRdb to about 2018). The study in broad terms: Peripheral blood was collected at initial diagnosis, before any treatment. The study used TCR beta repertoire signatures to distinguish Graves' ophthalmopathy from Graves' hyperthyroidism and to predict progression to ophthalmopathy. In total, under 150 blood samples were TCR-sequenced: fewer than 50 ophthalmopathy, under 80 hyperthyroidism and roughly 17 hyperthyroidism-to-ophthalmopathy patients. A discovery set of 95 to 100 patients (43 ophthalmopathy, 60 or so stable hyperthyroidism) was enrolled to explore V-J signatures distinguishing ophthalmopathy from hyperthyroidism. For independent validation, a separate cohort was made up of fewer than 20 hyperthyroidism patients plus 17 patients who later progressed from hyperthyroidism to ophthalmopathy. In about 6 hyperthyroidism patients, T-cell repertoires of thyroid tissue and blood were compared. After sampling, hyperthyroidism patients received methimazole starting at 30 mg daily, and ophthalmopathy patients received high-dose intravenous methylprednisolone. The approximately 98 discovery patients were randomly divided into training and test sets at a 7:3 ratio.

Ophthalmopathy patients had moderately to severely active disease, Clinical Activity Score of at least 3, NOSPECS grade of at least 4, and disease duration under 3 months. Patients with other autoimmune diseases, uncontrolled infections, pregnancy or lactation were excluded. Clinical symptoms, serum thyroxine, TRAb, thyroid ultrasound and orbital computed tomography formed the basis of the diagnosis. Using Ficoll-Paque density gradient centrifugation, PBMCs were isolated from 10 ml of fresh peripheral blood. Total RNA was extracted using Trizol reagent, and RNA quality was checked on an Agilent 2100 Bioanalyzer. What the authors observed across the whole study: In cross-validation, the 13-signature model distinguished ophthalmopathy from stable hyperthyroidism with 85% to 90% sensitivity and about 81% specificity, and in the test set the corresponding values were approximately 79% and 70%. Sample size was not predetermined statistically, and investigators were not blinded to group allocation. In validation, the model predicted ophthalmopathy progression with about 71% sensitivity and about 77% specificity; some 13 predicted patients were CT-confirmed with GO in a median of approximately six months. Most expanded thyroid clonotypes with a frequency above 0.001 also appeared in blood, which suggests that blood repertoires may reflect the immune response in the thyroid.

CDR1 and CDR2, per the germline V gene (reference sequence), are DFQATT and SNEGSKA. Measured from the cysteine to the phenylalanine, the CDR3 is 17 residues long. CDR3 DNA only is kept here, 51 bases in frame from base 1. Between the V and J ends, shortened by 3 bases and 4 bases respectively, the junction contains 25 bases. This clonotype has a count of ten or more. No cognate antigen has been identified for it. No base-level quality is on record; no much larger clone is a single base apart. For repertoire sequencing, the TCR beta CDR3 regions were amplified from RNA transcripts. The first round was an RT-PCR using HTBI primers with the Qiagen OneStep RT-PCR kit, and this first round was followed by a second-round multiplex PCR, then size selection and purification. Libraries were sequenced on an Illumina HiSeq2000 using paired-end 100 bp reads. Under the source paper's analysis protocol: SOAPnuke was used for read processing, and reads with adapters, uncalled bases, a mean Phred below 15, or no exact constant-primer or identifier match were discarded. High-quality paired reads were merged with COPE v1.2.5. Each unique nucleotide sequence was treated as a clonotype, and MiTCR v1.1 was used to align the clonotypes to the IMGT TRB V, D and J references. Only V-J combinations with frequency above 0.0001 were analysed, covering around 99% of repertoires. For each V-J combination, a TCR clonal expansion and chaos score was defined as the ratio of F50 clonal expansion to chaos observed in the TCRdist matrix. Welch's t-statistics and random forest were used to reduce features to about a dozen V-J combinations, which were fed into a naive Bayes classifier. The similarity between thyroid and blood repertoires was quantified using the Morisita-Horn index. The raw public data were reprocessed by TCRdb itself: fastp quality trimming at Q25, MiXCR clonotype calling, in-frame beta chains only. Every distinct CDR3 protein forms one entry, paired with its most common genes and DNA. Clone size and V and J calls follow TCRdb, not the original study. The sample table records about 400,000 distinct CDR3 sequences; about 18% of these occur just once. 1.6% of the sample belongs to the ten largest clones.

The specimen was peripheral blood. The chain uses TRBV20-1 and TRBJ2-7, and possibly TRBD2, on 5 matching bases. The receptor's source is a woman younger than 35 with Graves' ophthalmopathy. Donor details come from another sample of the same person, matched by shared clones. The DNA sequence is given as TGCAGTGCTAGGGCCGGAAACATCCCGGGATCCCTTTACGAGCAGTACTTC. Its translation is CSARAGNIPGSLYEQYF.